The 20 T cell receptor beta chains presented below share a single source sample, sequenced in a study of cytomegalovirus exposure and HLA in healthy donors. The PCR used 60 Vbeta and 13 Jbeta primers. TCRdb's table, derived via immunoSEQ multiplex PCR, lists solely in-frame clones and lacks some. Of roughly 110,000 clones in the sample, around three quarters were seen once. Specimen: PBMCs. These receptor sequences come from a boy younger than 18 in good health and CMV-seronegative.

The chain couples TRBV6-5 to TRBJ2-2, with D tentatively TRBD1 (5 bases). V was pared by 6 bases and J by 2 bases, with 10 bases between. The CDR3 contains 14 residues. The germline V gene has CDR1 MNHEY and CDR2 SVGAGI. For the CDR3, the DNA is TGTGCCAGCAGCCTGACAGTCAACACCGGGGAGCTGTTTTTT. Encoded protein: CASSLTVNTGELFF.

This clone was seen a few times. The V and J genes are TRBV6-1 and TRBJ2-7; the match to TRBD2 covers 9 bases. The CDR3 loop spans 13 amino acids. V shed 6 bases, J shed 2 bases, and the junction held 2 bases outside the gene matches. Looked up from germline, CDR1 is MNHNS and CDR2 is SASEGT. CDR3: CASRTSGPYEQYF. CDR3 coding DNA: TGTGCCAGCAGGACTAGCGGTCCCTACGAGCAGTACTTC.

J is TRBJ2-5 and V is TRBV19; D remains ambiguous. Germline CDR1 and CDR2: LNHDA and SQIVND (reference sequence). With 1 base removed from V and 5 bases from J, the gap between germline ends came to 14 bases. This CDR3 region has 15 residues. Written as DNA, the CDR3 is TGTGCCAGTAGTATAGGTGGTTTAGATATGGAGACCCAGTACTTC. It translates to CASSIGGLDMETQYF.

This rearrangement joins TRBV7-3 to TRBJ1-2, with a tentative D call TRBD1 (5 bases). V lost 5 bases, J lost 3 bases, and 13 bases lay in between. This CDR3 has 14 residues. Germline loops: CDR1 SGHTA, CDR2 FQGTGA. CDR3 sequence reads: CASSPGRDYYGYTF. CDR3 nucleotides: TGTGCCAGCAGCCCCGGCAGGGATTACTATGGCTACACCTTC.

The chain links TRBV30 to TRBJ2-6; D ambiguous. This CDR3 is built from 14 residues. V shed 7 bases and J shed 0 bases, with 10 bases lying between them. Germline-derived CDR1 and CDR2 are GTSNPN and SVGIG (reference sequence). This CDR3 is CAFRHRSGANVLTF. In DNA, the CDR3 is TGTGCCTTTCGACACCGCTCTGGGGCCAACGTCCTGACTTTC.

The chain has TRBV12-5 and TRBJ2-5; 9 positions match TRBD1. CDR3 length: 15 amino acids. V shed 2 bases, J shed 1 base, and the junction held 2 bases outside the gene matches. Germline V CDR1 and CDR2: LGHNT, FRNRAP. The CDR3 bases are TGTGCTAGTGGTTTGCCGACAGGGGGCCAAGAGACCCAGTACTTC. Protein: CASGLPTGGQETQYF. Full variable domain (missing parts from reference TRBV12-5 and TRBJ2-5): DARVTQTPRHKVTEMGQEVTMRCQPILGHNTVFWYRQTMMQGLELLAYFRNRAPLDDSGMPKDRFSAEMPDATLATLKIQPSEPRDSAVYFCASGLPTGGQETQYFGPGTRLLVL.

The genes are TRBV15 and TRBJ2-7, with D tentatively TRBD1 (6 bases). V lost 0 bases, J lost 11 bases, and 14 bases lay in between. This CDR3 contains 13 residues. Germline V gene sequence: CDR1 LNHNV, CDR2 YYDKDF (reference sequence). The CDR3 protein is CATSRDQQGFEYF. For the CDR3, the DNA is TGTGCCACCAGCAGAGATCAACAGGGCTTTGAGTACTTC.

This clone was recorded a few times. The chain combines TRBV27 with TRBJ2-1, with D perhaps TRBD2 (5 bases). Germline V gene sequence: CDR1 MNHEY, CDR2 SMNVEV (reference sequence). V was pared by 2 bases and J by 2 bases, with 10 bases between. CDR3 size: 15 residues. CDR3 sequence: CASSLEGYPYNEQFF. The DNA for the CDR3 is TGTGCCAGCAGTTTAGAGGGTTATCCCTACAATGAGCAGTTCTTC.

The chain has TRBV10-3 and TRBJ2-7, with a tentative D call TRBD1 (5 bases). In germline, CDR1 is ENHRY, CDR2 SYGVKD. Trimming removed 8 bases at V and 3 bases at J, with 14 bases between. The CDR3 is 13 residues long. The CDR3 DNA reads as TGTGCCATCCGGATGTGGCAGGGCTACGAGCAGTACTTC. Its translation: CAIRMWQGYEQYF.

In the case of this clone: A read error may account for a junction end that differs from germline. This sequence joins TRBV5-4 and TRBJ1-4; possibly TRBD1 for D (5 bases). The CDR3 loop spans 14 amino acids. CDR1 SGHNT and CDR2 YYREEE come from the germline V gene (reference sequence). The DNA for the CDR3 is TGTGCCAGCAGCTTGAAGGGGTTTAATGGAAAACTGTTTTTT. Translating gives CASSLKGFNGKLFF.

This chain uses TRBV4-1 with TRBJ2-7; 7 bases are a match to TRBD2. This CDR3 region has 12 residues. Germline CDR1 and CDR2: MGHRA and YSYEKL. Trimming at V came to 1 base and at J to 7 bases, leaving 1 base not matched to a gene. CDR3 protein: CASSQGAGEQYF. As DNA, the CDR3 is TGCGCCAGCAGCCAAGGAGCGGGGGAGCAGTACTTC.

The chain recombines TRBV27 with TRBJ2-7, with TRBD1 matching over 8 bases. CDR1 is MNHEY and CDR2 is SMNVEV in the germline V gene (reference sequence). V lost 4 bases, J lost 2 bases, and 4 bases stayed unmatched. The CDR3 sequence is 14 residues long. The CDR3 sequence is CASSSGQVPYEQYF. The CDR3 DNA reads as TGTGCCAGCAGTTCGGGACAGGTACCCTACGAGCAGTACTTC.

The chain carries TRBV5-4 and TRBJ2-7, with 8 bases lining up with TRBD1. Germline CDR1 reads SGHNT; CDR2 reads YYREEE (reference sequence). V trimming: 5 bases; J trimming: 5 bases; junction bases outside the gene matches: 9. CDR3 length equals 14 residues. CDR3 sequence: CASSLDRGNNEQYF. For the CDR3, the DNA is TGTGCCAGCAGTTTAGACAGGGGAAACAACGAGCAGTACTTC.

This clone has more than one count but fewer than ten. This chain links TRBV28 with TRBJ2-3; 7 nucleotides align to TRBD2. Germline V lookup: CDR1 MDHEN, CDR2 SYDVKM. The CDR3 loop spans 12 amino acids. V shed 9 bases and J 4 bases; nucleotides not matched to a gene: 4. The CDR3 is CARRREADTQYF. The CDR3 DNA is TGTGCCAGGCGCCGGGAGGCAGATACGCAGTATTTT.

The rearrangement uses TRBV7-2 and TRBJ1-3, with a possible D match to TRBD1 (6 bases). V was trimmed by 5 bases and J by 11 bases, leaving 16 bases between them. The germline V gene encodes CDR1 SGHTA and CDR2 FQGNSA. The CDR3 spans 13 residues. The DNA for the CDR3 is TGTGCCAGCAGCCTCCTGGACAGTTGGTCCATATATTTT. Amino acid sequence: CASSLLDSWSIYF.

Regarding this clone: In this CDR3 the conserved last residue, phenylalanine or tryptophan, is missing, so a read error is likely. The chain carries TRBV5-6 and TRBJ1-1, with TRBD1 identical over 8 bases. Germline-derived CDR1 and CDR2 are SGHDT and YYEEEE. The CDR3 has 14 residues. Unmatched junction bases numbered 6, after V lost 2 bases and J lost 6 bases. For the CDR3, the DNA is TGTGCCAGCAGCTTCTTACAGGGGGTCCCTGAAGCTTTCGTT. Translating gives CASSFLQGVPEAFV.

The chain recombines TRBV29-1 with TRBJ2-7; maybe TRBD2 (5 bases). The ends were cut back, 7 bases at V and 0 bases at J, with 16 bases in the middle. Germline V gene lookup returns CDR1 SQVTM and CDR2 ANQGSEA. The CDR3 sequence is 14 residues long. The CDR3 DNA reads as TGCAGCGCCACTCGGGATTGGAGCTCCTACGAGCAGTACTTC. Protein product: CSATRDWSSYEQYF.

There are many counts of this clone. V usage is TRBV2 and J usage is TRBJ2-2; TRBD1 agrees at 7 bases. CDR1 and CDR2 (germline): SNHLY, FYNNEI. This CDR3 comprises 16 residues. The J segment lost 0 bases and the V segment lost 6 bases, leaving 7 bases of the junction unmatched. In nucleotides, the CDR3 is TGTGCCAGCAGGCCGCCGGGACAGACGAACACCGGGGAGCTGTTTTTT. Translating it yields CASRPPGQTNTGELFF.

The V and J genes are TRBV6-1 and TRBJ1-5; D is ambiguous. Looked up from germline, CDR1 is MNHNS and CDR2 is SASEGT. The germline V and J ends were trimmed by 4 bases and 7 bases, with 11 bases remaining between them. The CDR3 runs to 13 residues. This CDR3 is CASSVREVQPQHF. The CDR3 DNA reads TGTGCCAGCAGTGTCCGGGAGGTCCAGCCCCAGCATTTT.

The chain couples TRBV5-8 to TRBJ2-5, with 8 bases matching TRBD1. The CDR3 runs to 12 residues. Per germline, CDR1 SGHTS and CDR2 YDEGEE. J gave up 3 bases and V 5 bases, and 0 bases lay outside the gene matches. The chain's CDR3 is CASRDREETQYF. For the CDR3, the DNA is TGTGCCAGCAGGGACAGGGAAGAGACCCAGTACTTC.